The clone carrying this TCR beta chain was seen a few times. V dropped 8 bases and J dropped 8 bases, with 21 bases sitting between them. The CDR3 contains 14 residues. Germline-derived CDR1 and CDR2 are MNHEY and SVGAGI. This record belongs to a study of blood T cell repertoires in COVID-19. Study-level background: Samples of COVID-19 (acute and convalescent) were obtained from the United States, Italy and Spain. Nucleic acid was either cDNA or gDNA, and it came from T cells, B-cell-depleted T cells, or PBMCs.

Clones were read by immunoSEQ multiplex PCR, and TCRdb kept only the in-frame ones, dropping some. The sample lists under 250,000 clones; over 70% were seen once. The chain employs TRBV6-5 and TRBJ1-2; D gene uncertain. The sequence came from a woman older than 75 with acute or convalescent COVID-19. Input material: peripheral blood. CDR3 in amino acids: CASGDGYLLRGYTF. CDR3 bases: TGTGCCAGCGGAGACGGATACCTTTTGAGGGGCTACACCTTC.